Presented here are 28 T cell receptor beta chains from one specimen sequenced in a study of blood T cell repertoires in COVID-19. Clones were sequenced by immunoSEQ multiplex PCR, and TCRdb holds only the in-frame ones, with some missing. Among roughly 250,000 clones listed, about 80% were seen once. The sequencing input was peripheral blood. The receptor source for this set is a person between 70 and 80 years old with COVID-19, enrolled during active disease.

The chain uses TRBV7-9 and TRBJ2-7, with 10 positions matching TRBD2. Germline CDR1 reads SEHNR; CDR2 reads FQNEAQ (reference sequence). Germline trimming cut 5 bases from V and 3 bases from J; bases unmatched to any gene: 7. This CDR3 is built from 15 residues. DNA for the CDR3: TGTGCCAGCAGCCAGAGCGGGAGGGCCCTCTACGAGCAGTACTTC. This encodes CASSQSGRALYEQYF.

This sequence joins TRBV23-1 and TRBJ2-7; 7 positions agree with TRBD1. TRBV23-1 is sorted into the ORF group, with uncertain function. The CDR3 covers 14 residues. With 1 base clipped from V and 5 bases from J, the junction kept 5 bases outside the gene matches. CDR3 nucleotides: TGCGCCAGCAGTCAATGGGCCGGGACAGACGAGCAGTACTTC. Its protein is CASSQWAGTDEQYF.

The genes are TRBV25-1 and TRBJ1-1; 8 bases align to TRBD1. The CDR3 runs to 15 residues. Germline V CDR1 and CDR2: MGHDK, SYGVNS. Unmatched junction bases numbered 6, after V lost 6 bases and J lost 0 bases. CDR3 nucleotides: TGTGCCAGCAGGGGCAGGGGGCGAATGAACACTGAAGCTTTCTTT. It is translated as CASRGRGRMNTEAFF.

The chain links TRBV7-3 to TRBJ2-2; 12 bases align to TRBD2. This CDR3 region has 19 residues. V lost 1 base, J lost 0 bases, and 6 bases stayed unmatched. Germline lookup yields CDR1 SGHTA and CDR2 FQGTGA. CDR3 residues: CASSLSPSGGAANTGELFF. In nucleotides, the CDR3 is TGTGCCAGCAGCTTAAGTCCTAGCGGGGGGGCAGCGAACACCGGGGAGCTGTTTTTT.

The chain couples TRBV6-5 to TRBJ1-2; D remains unclear. In germline, CDR1 is MNHEY, CDR2 SVGAGI. V was shortened by 5 bases and J by 4 bases, with 8 bases between the two germline ends. The CDR3 covers 12 residues. The chain's CDR3 is CASSLYRYGYTF. The DNA for the CDR3 is TGTGCCAGCAGTCTCTACCGCTATGGCTACACCTTC.

This clone was counted a single time. The gene calls are TRBV6-1 and TRBJ2-4; tentatively, D is TRBD1 (6 bases). Trimming shortened V by 3 bases and J by 1 base, and 13 bases separated the two germline ends. Germline-derived CDR1 and CDR2 are MNHNS and SASEGT. There are 16 residues in the CDR3. The CDR3 DNA reads as TGTGCCAGCAGTGAGAGGACAGTGGGGGCCAAAAACATTCAGTACTTC. It is translated as CASSERTVGAKNIQYF.

The rearrangement links TRBV5-4 to TRBJ2-1; TRBD2 aligns across 9 bases. Looked up from germline, CDR1 is SGHNT and CDR2 is YYREEE (reference sequence). CDR3 size: 19 residues. V shed 0 bases, J shed 3 bases, and the junction held 13 bases outside the gene matches. CDR3 region: CASSLVGLAGGGGYNEQFF. CDR3 nucleotides: TGTGCCAGCAGCTTGGTGGGACTAGCCGGGGGGGGCGGCTACAATGAGCAGTTCTTC.

In this sample, this clone turned up a few times. V is TRBV2 and J is TRBJ1-4; 7 bases match TRBD1. Germline CDR1 reads SNHLY; CDR2 reads FYNNEI. The CDR3 is 14 residues long. Unmatched junction bases numbered 11, after V lost 3 bases and J lost 13 bases. CDR3 sequence reads: CASSEGQKMKGLFF. The CDR3 DNA is TGTGCCAGCAGTGAGGGACAGAAAATGAAAGGACTGTTTTTT.

The rearrangement uses TRBV7-2 and TRBJ2-5, with 16 positions matching TRBD2. Per the germline V gene, CDR1 is SGHTA and CDR2 is FQGNSA. J was trimmed by 6 bases and V by 5 bases; bases with no gene match: 3. CDR3 length: 15 amino acids. The CDR3, as DNA: TGTGCCAGCAGCGGGACTAGCGGGGGGGCGCAGACCCAGTACTTC. Protein sequence: CASSGTSGGAQTQYF.

V usage is TRBV5-1 and J usage is TRBJ1-4; no clear D. Per germline, CDR1 SGHRS and CDR2 YFSETQ. Trimming removed 1 base from V and 5 bases from J, with 9 bases in between. The CDR3 runs to 14 residues. CDR3 amino acids: CASSLRTVNEKLFF. The CDR3 nucleotides are TGCGCCAGCAGCTTGAGGACTGTAAATGAAAAACTGTTTTTT.

The chain couples TRBV12-3 or TRBV12-4 to TRBJ2-2, with D uncertain. The CDR3 length is 12 residues. Trimming removed 6 bases at V and 3 bases at J, with 5 bases between. CDR3 sequence: CASSHYTGELFF. The CDR3 DNA reads as TGTGCCAGCAGCCATTACACCGGGGAGCTGTTTTTT.

The chain has TRBV7-9 and TRBJ1-2; D is undetermined. Germline lookup yields CDR1 SEHNR and CDR2 FQNEAQ (reference sequence). The V gene lost 2 bases and the J gene lost 1 base, with 14 bases spanning the gap. The CDR3 covers 16 residues. The CDR3, as DNA: TGTGCCAGCAGCTTATCTCGGGGTAGTAGTAACTATGGCTACACCTTC. Translating gives CASSLSRGSSNYGYTF.

The chain couples TRBV11-2 to TRBJ2-3, with D perhaps TRBD2 (5 bases). Trimming stripped 5 bases from V and 7 bases from J, with 10 bases between. The CDR3 has 12 amino acids. CDR1 is SGHAT, CDR2 FQNNGV, per germline. CDR3 region: CASSGGFYTQYF. The CDR3 bases are TGTGCCAGCAGCGGAGGTTTTTATACGCAGTATTTT.

The V gene is TRBV6-6, the J gene TRBJ1-5; 8 nucleotides line up with TRBD1. CDR1 MNHNY and CDR2 SVGAGI come from the germline V gene (reference sequence). V lost 4 bases to trimming and J lost 15 bases; unmatched junction nucleotides: 11. The CDR3 length is 13 residues. The chain's CDR3 is CASSSDRAGIGHF. The CDR3 bases are TGTGCCAGCAGTTCGGACAGGGCGGGTATAGGGCATTTT.

CDR3 region: CAISDSGGGNTIYF. The CDR3 DNA follows: TGTGCCATCAGTGATTCAGGGGGAGGAAACACCATATATTTT. The rearrangement uses TRBV10-3 and TRBJ1-3, with TRBD1 matching over 7 bases. Germline V lookup: CDR1 ENHRY, CDR2 SYGVKD. V dropped 3 bases and J dropped 4; count of bases not matched to a gene: 3. The CDR3 runs 14 residues.

The chain has TRBV11-1 and TRBJ2-1; TRBD2 matches at 12 bases. V lost 4 bases to trimming and J lost 3 bases; unmatched junction nucleotides: 4. Germline values: CDR1 SGHAT, CDR2 FQDESV (reference sequence). The CDR3 contains 16 residues. The CDR3 coding sequence is TGTGCCAGCAGCTCGACTAGCGGGAGTCACTACAATGAGCAGTTCTTC. This translates into CASSSTSGSHYNEQFF.

The rearrangement uses TRBV20-1 and TRBJ1-1; D ambiguous. Germline V gives CDR1 DFQATT, CDR2 SNEGSKA (reference sequence). V was clipped by 6 bases and J by 1 base, with 6 bases between them. The CDR3 totals 11 residues. The CDR3 spells CSAGENTEAFF. The CDR3 DNA is TGCAGTGCCGGGGAGAACACTGAAGCTTTCTTT.

This chain uses TRBV6-5 with TRBJ1-2; D perhaps matches TRBD1 (5 bases). The germline V gene has CDR1 MNHEY and CDR2 SVGAGI. The CDR3 runs to 13 residues. V shed 2 bases and J shed 8 bases, with 12 bases lying between them. The CDR3 DNA is TGTGCCAGCAGTTACGGTCCAGGGTTCGGCTACACCTTC. Encoded protein: CASSYGPGFGYTF.

This clone was recorded only once. This chain links TRBV7-3 with TRBJ1-3; TRBD1 is a possible D gene (6 bases). Trimming removed 0 bases at V and 3 bases at J, with 6 bases between. The CDR3 has 14 amino acids. Germline-derived CDR1 and CDR2 are SGHTA and FQGTGA. The CDR3 bases are TGTGCCAGCAGCTTAACAGGGGGTGGAAACACCATATATTTT. Translating it yields CASSLTGGGNTIYF. The whole variable domain, filled in from reference TRBV7-3 and TRBJ1-3, reads GAGVSQTPSNKVTEKGKYVELRCDPISGHTALYWYRQSLGQGPEFLIYFQGTGAADDSGLPNDRFFAVRPEGSVSTLKIQRTERGDSAVYLCASSLTGGGNTIYFGEGSWLTVV.

This clone has only a few counts. This chain joins TRBV19 and TRBJ2-5; D perhaps matches TRBD2 (5 bases). V was cut by 10 bases and J by 3 bases, with 12 bases left in between. Germline CDR1 LNHDA, CDR2 SQIVND (reference sequence). The CDR3 is 12 residues long. This CDR3 reads CAIGLQKETQYF. DNA for the CDR3: TGTGCCATTGGACTCCAGAAAGAGACCCAGTACTTC.

The V call is TRBV28, the J call TRBJ1-5; D is uncertain. The CDR3 covers 16 residues. Trimming left V 2 bases short and J 2 bases short, with 13 bases between. The V gene's germline CDR1 is MDHEN and CDR2 SYDVKM. This CDR3 reads CASSLPLWRGNQPQHF. The CDR3 region has the DNA TGTGCCAGCAGTTTACCCCTCTGGAGGGGCAATCAGCCCCAGCATTTT. The variable domain in full, completed from reference TRBV28 and TRBJ1-5, reads DVKVTQSSRYLVKRTGEKVFLECVQDMDHENMFWYRQDPGLGLRLIYFSYDVKMKEKGDIPEGYSVSREKKERFSLILESASTNQTSMYLCASSLPLWRGNQPQHFGDGTRLSIL.

The rearrangement joins TRBV5-6 to TRBJ2-7, with D maybe TRBD2 (5 bases). The CDR3 has 15 residues. The germline gives CDR1 SGHDT, CDR2 YYEEEE. Trimming took off 0 bases at V and 4 bases at J, with 14 bases between the two ends. CDR3 DNA sequence: TGTGCCAGCAGCTTGGGTCCTGGACTTCAGTACGAGCAGTACTTC. Amino acids: CASSLGPGLQYEQYF.

The DNA of the CDR3 is TGTGCCAGCAGCGGAGGGACAGGAATCAATCAGCCCCAGCATTTT. It is translated as CASSGGTGINQPQHF. V gene TRBV5-8 combines with J gene TRBJ1-5; 8 bases line up with TRBD1. This CDR3 is built from 15 residues. CDR1 is SGHTS, CDR2 YDEGEE, per germline. The V segment lost 4 bases and the J segment 3 bases; nucleotides outside the gene matches: 6.

V gene TRBV3-1 (or the pseudogene TRBV3-2) combines with J gene TRBJ2-5; 11 bases align to TRBD2. The CDR3 spans 16 residues. After removal of 4 bases from V and 3 bases from J, the junction contained 7 bases not matched to a gene. The germline V gene encodes CDR1 LGHDT and CDR2 YNNKEL (reference sequence). The CDR3 here is CASSPSGGPKKETQYF. CDR3 coding DNA: TGTGCCAGCAGCCCTAGCGGGGGGCCCAAAAAAGAGACCCAGTACTTC.

This rearrangement joins TRBV5-4 to TRBJ2-2; TRBD2 matches at 9 bases. Unmatched junction bases numbered 8, after V lost 4 bases and J lost 4 bases. This CDR3 is built from 16 residues. Germline assignment: CDR1 SGHNT and CDR2 YYREEE (reference sequence). The CDR3 bases are TGTGCCAGCAGCCCCTACGGCGGGAGGGCCACCGGGGAGCTGTTTTTT. Protein product: CASSPYGGRATGELFF.

This chain joins TRBV5-6 and TRBJ1-2; D is possibly TRBD1 (5 bases). V lost 0 bases and J lost 2, with 11 bases in between. Germline CDR1 reads SGHDT; CDR2 reads YYEEEE. The CDR3 is 15 residues long. CDR3 sequence: CASSLVEGMNYGYTF. In DNA form, the CDR3 reads TGTGCCAGCAGCTTGGTGGAGGGGATGAACTATGGCTACACCTTC. Together with reference TRBV5-6 and TRBJ1-2, the CDR3 gives the full variable domain: DAGVTQSPTHLIKTRGQQVTLRCSPKSGHDTVSWYQQALGQGPQFIFQYYEEEERQRGNFPDRFSGHQFPNYSSELNVNALLLGDSALYLCASSLVEGMNYGYTFGSGTRLTVV.

V is TRBV6-2 or TRBV6-3 and J is TRBJ2-7; 10 nucleotides line up with TRBD1. Germline lookup yields CDR1 MNHEY and CDR2 SVGEGT. V lost 5 bases and J lost 1; bases outside the gene matches: 8. The CDR3 sequence is 16 residues long. The CDR3 DNA is TGTGCCAGCAGTACTCCGGGACAGGGGCCTTCCTACGAGCAGTACTTC. It codes for CASSTPGQGPSYEQYF.

This clone was seen more than once but under ten times. The chain links TRBV5-4 to TRBJ1-2; TRBD1 agrees at 10 bases. With 3 bases clipped from V and 6 bases from J, the junction kept 5 bases outside the gene matches. Germline V lookup: CDR1 SGHNT, CDR2 YYREEE (reference sequence). The CDR3 extends over 14 amino acids. CDR3 region: CASSSGQGIDGYTF. The CDR3 coding sequence is TGTGCCAGCAGCTCGGGACAGGGGATCGATGGCTACACCTTC.